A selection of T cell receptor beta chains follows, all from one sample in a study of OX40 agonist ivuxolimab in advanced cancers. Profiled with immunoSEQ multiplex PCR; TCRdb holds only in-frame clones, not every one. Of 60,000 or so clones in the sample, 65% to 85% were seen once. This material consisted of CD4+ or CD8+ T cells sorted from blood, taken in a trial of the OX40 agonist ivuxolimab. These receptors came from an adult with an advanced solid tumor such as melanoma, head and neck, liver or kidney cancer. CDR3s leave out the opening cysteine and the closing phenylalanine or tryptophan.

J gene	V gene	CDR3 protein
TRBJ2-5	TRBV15	ATSRDRGGRLETQY
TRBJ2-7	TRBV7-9	ASSPSTYEQY
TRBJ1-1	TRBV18	ASSPAGGGYTEAF
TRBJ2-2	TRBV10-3	AIRTDRNTGELF
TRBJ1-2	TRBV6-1	ASSDFYGYT
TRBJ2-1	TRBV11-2	ASSSYRGVSYNEQF
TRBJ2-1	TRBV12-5	ASGSTKLEQF
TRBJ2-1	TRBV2	ASSGGQGRFDEQF
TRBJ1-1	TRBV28	ASSLRQPEAF
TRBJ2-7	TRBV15	ATSRGAEQY
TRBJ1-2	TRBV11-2	ASSSTGVGGYT
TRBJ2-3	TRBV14	ASSPQGNTQY
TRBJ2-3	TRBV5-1	ASSLADRSDTQY
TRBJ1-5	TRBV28	ASPPSGVSPGGSNQPQH
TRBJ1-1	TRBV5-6	ASSPRDRASGGAAF
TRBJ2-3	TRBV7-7	ASSLGSARDTQY
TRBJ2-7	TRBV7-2	ASSNRQTYEQY
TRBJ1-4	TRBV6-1	ASTIQTNEKLF
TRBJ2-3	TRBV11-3	ASSPRSGGYTDTQY
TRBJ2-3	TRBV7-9	ASSLAHLDTQY
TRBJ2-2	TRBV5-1	ASSLDPRATGELF
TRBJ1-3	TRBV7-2	ASSSNTVGNTIY
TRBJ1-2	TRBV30	AWRKHGGGYT
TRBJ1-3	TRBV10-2	ASSGGNTIY
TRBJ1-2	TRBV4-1	ASSPGHYGYT
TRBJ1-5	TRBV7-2	ASSLPNQPQH
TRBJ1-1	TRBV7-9	ASSLETNTEAF
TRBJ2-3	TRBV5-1	ASSWGQRNTDTQY
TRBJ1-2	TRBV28	ASGTRGFNYGYT
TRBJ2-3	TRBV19	ASSNQGPSTDTQY
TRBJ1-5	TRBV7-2	ASSPRDRFNQPQH
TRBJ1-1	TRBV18	ASSRQQGLMNTEAF
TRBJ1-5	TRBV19	ASSIESRGQPQH
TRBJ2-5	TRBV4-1	ASKRTHGGEETQY
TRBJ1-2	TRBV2	ASSITTGDYGYT
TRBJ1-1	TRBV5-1	ASSRPGVQAEAF
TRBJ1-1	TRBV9	ASSVVAGDINTEAF
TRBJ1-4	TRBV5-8	ASFSALMGEKLF
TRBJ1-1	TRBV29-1	SVVSVATEAF
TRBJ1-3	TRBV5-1	ASSWTGTAPDTIY
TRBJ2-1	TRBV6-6	ASSYWGERKWDEQF
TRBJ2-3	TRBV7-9	ASSLRRQDRDTQY
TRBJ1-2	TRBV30	AWSVGYRANYGYT
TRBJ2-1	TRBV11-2	ASSPTSGRANEQF
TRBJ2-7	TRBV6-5	ASSFSQAPYEQY
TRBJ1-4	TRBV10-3	AISRAGGADEKLF
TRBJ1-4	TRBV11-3	ASSLRWTDDNSEKLF
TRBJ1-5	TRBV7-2	ASSFRTGGNQPQH
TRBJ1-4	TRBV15	ATKGETNEKLF
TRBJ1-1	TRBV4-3	ASSQGGQERDTEAF
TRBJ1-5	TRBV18	ASSQDSNQPQH
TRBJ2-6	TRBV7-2	ASSFRGGGPSGANVLT
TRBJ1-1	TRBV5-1	ASSFSGRDTEAF
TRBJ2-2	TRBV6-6	ASSYNTGELF
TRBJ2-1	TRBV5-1	ASTLSRTARSYNEQF